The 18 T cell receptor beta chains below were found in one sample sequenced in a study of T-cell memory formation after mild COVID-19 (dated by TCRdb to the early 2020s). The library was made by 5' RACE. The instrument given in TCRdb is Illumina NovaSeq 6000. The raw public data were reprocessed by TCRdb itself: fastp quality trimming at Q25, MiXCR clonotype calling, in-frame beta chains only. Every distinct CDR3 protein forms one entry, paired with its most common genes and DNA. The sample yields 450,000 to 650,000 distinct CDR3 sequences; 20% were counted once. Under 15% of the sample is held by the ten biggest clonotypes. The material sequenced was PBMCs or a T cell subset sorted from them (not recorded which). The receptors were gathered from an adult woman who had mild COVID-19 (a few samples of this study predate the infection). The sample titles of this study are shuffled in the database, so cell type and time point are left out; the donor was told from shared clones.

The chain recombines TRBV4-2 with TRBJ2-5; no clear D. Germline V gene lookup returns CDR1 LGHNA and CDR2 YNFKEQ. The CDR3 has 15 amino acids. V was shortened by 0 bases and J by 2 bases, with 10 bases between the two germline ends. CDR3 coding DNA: TGTGCCAGCAGCCAAGAACAGATCTCTCAAGAGACCCAGTACTTC. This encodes CASSQEQISQETQYF.

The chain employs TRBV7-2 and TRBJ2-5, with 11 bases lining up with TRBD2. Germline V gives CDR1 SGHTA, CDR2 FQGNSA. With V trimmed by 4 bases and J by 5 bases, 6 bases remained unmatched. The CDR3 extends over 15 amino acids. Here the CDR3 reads CASSWIAGGGETQYF. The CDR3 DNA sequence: TGTGCCAGCAGCTGGATAGCGGGAGGGGGGGAGACCCAGTACTTC.

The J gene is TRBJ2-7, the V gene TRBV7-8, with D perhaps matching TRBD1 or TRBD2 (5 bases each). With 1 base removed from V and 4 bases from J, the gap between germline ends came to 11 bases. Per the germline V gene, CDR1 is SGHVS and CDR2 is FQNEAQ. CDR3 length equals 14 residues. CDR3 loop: CASSLGDLLYEQYF. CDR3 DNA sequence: TGTGCCAGCAGCTTAGGGGACCTTTTATACGAGCAGTACTTC.

The CDR3 coding sequence is TGTGCCAGCAGTTTTGGGATTGGGACTAGCGGGGAGGGCGGGGAGCTGTTTTTT. It specifies CASSFGIGTSGEGGELFF. The chain uses TRBV12-3 or TRBV12-4 and TRBJ2-2; TRBD2 matches 13 bases. The ends lost 3 bases at V and 7 bases at J; junction bases unmatched: 11. The CDR3 is made up of 18 amino acids.

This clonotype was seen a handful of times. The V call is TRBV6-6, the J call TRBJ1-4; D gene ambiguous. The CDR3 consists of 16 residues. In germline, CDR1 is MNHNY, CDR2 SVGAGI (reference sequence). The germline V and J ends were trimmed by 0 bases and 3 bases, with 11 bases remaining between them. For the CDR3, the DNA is TGTGCCAGCAGTTACTCCCAGGCTCTGCCTAATGAAAAACTGTTTTTT. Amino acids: CASSYSQALPNEKLFF.

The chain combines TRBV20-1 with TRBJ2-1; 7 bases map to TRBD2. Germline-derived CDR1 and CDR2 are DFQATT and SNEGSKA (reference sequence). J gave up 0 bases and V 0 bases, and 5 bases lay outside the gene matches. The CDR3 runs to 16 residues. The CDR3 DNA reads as TGCAGTGCTAGAGATAGGACGGGGGGCTCCTACAATGAGCAGTTCTTC. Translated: CSARDRTGGSYNEQFF.

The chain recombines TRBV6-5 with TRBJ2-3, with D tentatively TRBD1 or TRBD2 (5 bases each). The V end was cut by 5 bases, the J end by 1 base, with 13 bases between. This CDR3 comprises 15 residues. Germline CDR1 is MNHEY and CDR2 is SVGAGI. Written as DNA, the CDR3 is TGTGCCAGCAGTGATAGCGACAGCCGCACAGATACGCAGTATTTT. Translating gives CASSDSDSRTDTQYF.

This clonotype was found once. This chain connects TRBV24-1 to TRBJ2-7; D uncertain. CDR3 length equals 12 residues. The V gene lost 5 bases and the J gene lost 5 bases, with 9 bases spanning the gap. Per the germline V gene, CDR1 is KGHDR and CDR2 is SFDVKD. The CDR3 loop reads CATSGWGNEQYF. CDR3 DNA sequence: TGTGCCACCAGTGGGTGGGGAAACGAGCAGTACTTC.

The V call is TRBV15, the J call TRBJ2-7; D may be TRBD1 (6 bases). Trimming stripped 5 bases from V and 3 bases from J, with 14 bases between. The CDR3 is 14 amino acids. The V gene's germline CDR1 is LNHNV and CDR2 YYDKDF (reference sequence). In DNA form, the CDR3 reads TGTGCCACCAGCCGGGGCGCAGGGGACTACGAGCAGTACTTC. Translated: CATSRGAGDYEQYF.

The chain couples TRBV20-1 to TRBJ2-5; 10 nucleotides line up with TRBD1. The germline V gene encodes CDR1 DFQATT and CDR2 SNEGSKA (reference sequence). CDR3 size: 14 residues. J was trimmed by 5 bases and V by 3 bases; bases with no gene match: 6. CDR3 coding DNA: TGCAGTGCTAGGGGGGACAGGGGACGGGAGACCCAGTACTTC. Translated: CSARGDRGRETQYF.

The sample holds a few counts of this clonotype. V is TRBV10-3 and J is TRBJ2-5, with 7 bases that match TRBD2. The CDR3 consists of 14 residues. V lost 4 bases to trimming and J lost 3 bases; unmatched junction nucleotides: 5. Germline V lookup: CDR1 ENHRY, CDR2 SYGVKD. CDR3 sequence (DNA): TGTGCCATCAGTGGGGAGGGCTGGGAAGAGACCCAGTACTTC. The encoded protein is CAISGEGWEETQYF.

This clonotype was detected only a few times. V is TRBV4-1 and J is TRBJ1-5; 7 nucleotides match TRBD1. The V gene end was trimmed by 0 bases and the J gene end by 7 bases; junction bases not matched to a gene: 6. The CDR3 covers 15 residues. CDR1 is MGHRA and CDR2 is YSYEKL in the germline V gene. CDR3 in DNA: TGCGCCAGCAGCCAAGACCGGAGGGGGCAACAGCCCCAGCATTTT. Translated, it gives CASSQDRRGQQPQHF.

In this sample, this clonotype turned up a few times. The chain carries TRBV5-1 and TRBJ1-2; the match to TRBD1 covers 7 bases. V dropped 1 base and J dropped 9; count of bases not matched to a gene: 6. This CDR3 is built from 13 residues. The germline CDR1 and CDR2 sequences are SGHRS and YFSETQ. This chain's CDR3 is CASSLSQGDSYTF. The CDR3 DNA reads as TGCGCCAGCAGCTTGTCCCAGGGGGACAGCTACACCTTC.

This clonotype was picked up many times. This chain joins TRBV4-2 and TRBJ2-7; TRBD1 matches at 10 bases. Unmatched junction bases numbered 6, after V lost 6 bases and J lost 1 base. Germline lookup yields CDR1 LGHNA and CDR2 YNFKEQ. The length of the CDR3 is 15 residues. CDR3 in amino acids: CASRPGTGDSYEQYF. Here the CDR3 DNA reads TGTGCCAGCAGACCCGGGACAGGGGATTCCTACGAGCAGTACTTC.

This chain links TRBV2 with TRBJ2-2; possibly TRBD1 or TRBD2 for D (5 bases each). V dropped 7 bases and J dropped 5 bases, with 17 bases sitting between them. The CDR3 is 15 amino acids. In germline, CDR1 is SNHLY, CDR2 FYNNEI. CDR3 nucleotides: TGTGCCAGCAAGGAGGTGTGGGGGACGACCGGGGAGCTGTTTTTT. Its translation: CASKEVWGTTGELFF.

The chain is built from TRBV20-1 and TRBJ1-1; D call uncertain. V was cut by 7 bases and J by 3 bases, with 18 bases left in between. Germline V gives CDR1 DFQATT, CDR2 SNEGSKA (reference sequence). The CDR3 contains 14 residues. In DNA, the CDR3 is TGCAGTGTTATCGGACCCTCCGGGGACACTGAAGCTTTCTTT. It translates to CSVIGPSGDTEAFF.

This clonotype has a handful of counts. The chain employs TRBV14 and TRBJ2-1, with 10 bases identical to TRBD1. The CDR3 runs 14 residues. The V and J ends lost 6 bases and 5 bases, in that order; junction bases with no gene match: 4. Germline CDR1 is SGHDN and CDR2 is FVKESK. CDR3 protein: CASRTGGLHNEQFF. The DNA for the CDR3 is TGTGCCAGCAGGACAGGGGGCCTTCACAATGAGCAGTTCTTC.

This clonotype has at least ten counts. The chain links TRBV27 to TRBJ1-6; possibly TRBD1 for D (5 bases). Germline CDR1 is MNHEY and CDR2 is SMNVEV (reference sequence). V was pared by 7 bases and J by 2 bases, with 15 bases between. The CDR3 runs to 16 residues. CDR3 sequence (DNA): TGTGCCAGCAAACGGGGCCAGGGAACCTATAATTCACCCCTCCACTTT. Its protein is CASKRGQGTYNSPLHF.